These 9 T cell receptor beta chains originate from one sample sequenced in a study of response to subunit inactivated influenza vaccine. Via MiXCR, TCRdb re-called the RT-PCR reads, giving one row per CDR3 protein. Found here are hundreds of thousands of distinct CDR3 sequences, around 25% of them singletons; the top ten hold 1.5% to 2%. Here the sequenced sample was CD4+ T cells sorted from PBMCs, taken more than 4 days after vaccination. The receptors derive from a man aged 45 to 65 who received an inactivated influenza vaccine.

The rearrangement joins TRBV28 to TRBJ2-7; unclear D gene. V lost 5 bases, J lost 2 bases, and 16 bases lay in between. Germline CDR1 and CDR2: MDHEN and SYDVKM. The CDR3 extends over 15 amino acids. The CDR3 region has the DNA TGTGCCAGCAGTGGCCGGCCCCTCAGACCCTACGAGCAGTACTTC. Protein product: CASSGRPLRPYEQYF.

V gene TRBV10-3 combines with J gene TRBJ2-1, with 9 nucleotides matching TRBD2. J lost 10 bases, V lost 3 bases, and 16 bases had no gene match. Germline assignment: CDR1 ENHRY and CDR2 SYGVKD. The length of the CDR3 is 17 residues. CDR3 region: CAISDVPSGRPSPEQFF. CDR3 sequence (DNA): TGTGCCATCAGTGATGTCCCGAGCGGGAGGCCCTCACCCGAGCAGTTCTTC.

This clonotype has only a few counts. The rearrangement joins TRBV14 to TRBJ2-7; 8 positions agree with TRBD2. Germline V gene lookup returns CDR1 SGHDN and CDR2 FVKESK. CDR3 length: 14 residues. V lost 2 bases, J lost 6 bases, and 6 bases stayed unmatched. In DNA form, the CDR3 reads TGTGCCAGCAGCCAAATAGCGGGAAGGGGCGAGCAGTACTTC. It encodes CASSQIAGRGEQYF.

The chain uses TRBV7-6 and TRBJ2-7; 9 bases are shared with TRBD2. V shed 1 base and J 3 bases; nucleotides not matched to a gene: 4. The germline V gene encodes CDR1 SGHVS and CDR2 FNYEAQ. CDR3 length: 15 amino acids. The CDR3: CASSLVASGDYEQYF. CDR3 nucleotides: TGTGCCAGCAGCTTAGTGGCTAGCGGGGACTACGAGCAGTACTTC.

V usage is TRBV7-2 and J usage is TRBJ1-4; D remains unclear. V was pared by 5 bases and J by 3 bases, with 13 bases between. The CDR3 sequence is 15 residues long. Germline V CDR1 and CDR2: SGHTA, FQGNSA. CDR3 amino acids: CASSPRRYANEKLFF. The CDR3 bases are TGTGCCAGCAGCCCCCGGCGGTATGCTAATGAAAAACTGTTTTTT.

This clonotype showed up just a few times. The chain employs TRBV20-1 and TRBJ2-7; D may correspond to TRBD1 or TRBD2 (6 bases each). This CDR3 is built from 12 residues. V shed 3 bases and J shed 5 bases, with 11 bases lying between them. The germline V gene has CDR1 DFQATT and CDR2 SNEGSKA (reference sequence). The DNA of the CDR3 is TGCAGTGCTAGTCTAGGGGGGAACGAGCAGTACTTC. Protein: CSASLGGNEQYF.

This CDR3 is CASNSLGLADTQYF. CDR3 nucleotide sequence: TGTGCCAGCAACTCCCTGGGGCTAGCTGATACGCAGTATTTT. The V and J genes are TRBV7-2 and TRBJ2-3; D tentatively fits TRBD1 or TRBD2 (5 bases each). From germline, CDR1 is SGHTA and CDR2 FQGNSA. This CDR3 spans 14 amino acids. With 7 bases removed from V and 6 bases from J, the gap between germline ends came to 17 bases.

The rearrangement joins TRBV30 to TRBJ2-7; D gene unclear. The CDR3 consists of 11 residues. V dropped 5 bases and J dropped 2 bases, with 7 bases sitting between them. Germline lookup yields CDR1 GTSNPN and CDR2 SVGIG (reference sequence). The CDR3 is CAWRKTYEQYF. CDR3 nucleotides: TGTGCCTGGCGAAAAACCTACGAGCAGTACTTC.

This chain joins TRBV6-2 or TRBV6-3 and TRBJ2-7; 7 positions agree with TRBD2. Per the germline V gene, CDR1 is MNHEY and CDR2 is SVGEGT. After removal of 5 bases from V and 3 bases from J, the junction contained 7 bases not matched to a gene. The CDR3 is 14 residues long. The CDR3: CASSNSGSGYEQYF. The CDR3 DNA reads TGTGCCAGCAGTAATAGCGGGTCGGGCTACGAGCAGTACTTC.